Below, 10 T cell receptor beta chains from the same sample are listed, as sequenced in a study of regulatory T cells in long-lasting Graves disease. The time point was: persistent/refractory GD, antithyroid drugs over 5 years with positive TRAb. RNA extracted from PBMCs served as the sequencing template. Combining iRepertoire HTBI primers with Arm-PCR of CDR3 regions, the authors built TCR beta libraries. TCRdb re-called the multiplex PCR reads with MiXCR, one entry per CDR3 protein. Of a few hundred thousand distinct CDR3 sequences in the sample, about 22% are singletons; the top ten hold less than 9%. Material: peripheral blood mononuclear cells (PBMCs), obtained when the disease was refractory, from a patient treated with antithyroid drugs. These receptors were collected from a female donor with Graves disease.

This chain joins TRBV29-1 and TRBJ1-1; possible D gene TRBD1, 6 bases. There are 12 residues in the CDR3. The V end was cut by 3 bases, the J end by 8 bases, with 13 bases between. CDR1 is SQVTM and CDR2 is ANQGSEA in the germline V gene. The CDR3 DNA reads as TGCAGCGTTGACCGGGGGGCAGGAGAAGCTTTCTTT. Its translation: CSVDRGAGEAFF.

The sample holds a few counts of this clonotype. The chain joins TRBV10-3 to TRBJ2-3; D possibly matches TRBD1 or TRBD2 (5 bases each). Germline V gene sequence: CDR1 ENHRY, CDR2 SYGVKD. Deletions cut 7 bases from V and 1 base from J, with 18 bases between. The CDR3 consists of 16 residues. CDR3 nucleotide sequence: TGTGCCATCAACGATCTTAGGGAGACAGGCACAGATACGCAGTATTTT. It encodes CAINDLRETGTDTQYF.

The sample holds a few counts of this clonotype. V usage is TRBV5-1 and J usage is TRBJ2-7; possibly TRBD1 for D (6 bases). Trimming pared 3 bases from V and 1 base from J, leaving 17 bases between. This CDR3 comprises 16 residues. The germline CDR1 and CDR2 sequences are SGHRS and YFSETQ. This CDR3 reads CASSWTTGTPSYEQYF. In DNA, the CDR3 is TGCGCCAGCAGCTGGACAACCGGGACACCATCCTACGAGCAGTACTTC.

The CDR3 spells CASSLVAWAGNIQYF. The DNA for the CDR3 is TGTGCCAGCAGCTTAGTGGCCTGGGCTGGAAACATTCAGTACTTC. The gene calls are TRBV7-9 and TRBJ2-4; D unclear. The CDR3 contains 15 residues. V was pared by 1 base and J by 6 bases, with 13 bases between. Germline V lookup: CDR1 SEHNR, CDR2 FQNEAQ (reference sequence).

The table lists this clonotype with many counts. The chain combines TRBV28 with TRBJ2-5, with 9 bases fitting TRBD1. Trimming cost V 6 bases and J 3 bases; bases outside gene matches: 2. This CDR3 region has 13 residues. In germline, CDR1 is MDHEN, CDR2 SYDVKM. The CDR3 DNA is TGTGCCAGCAGGCGGGACAGGGAAGAGACCCAGTACTTC. It specifies CASRRDREETQYF.

V and J are TRBV5-1 and TRBJ1-5; D is ambiguous. Trimming took off 4 bases at V and 7 bases at J, with 18 bases between the two ends. The CDR3 is made up of 15 amino acids. Germline V CDR1 and CDR2: SGHRS, YFSETQ. The CDR3 DNA reads as TGCGCCAGCAGCCCCGGCTCGGGTCTCAGGCAGCCCCAGCATTTT. Translation: CASSPGSGLRQPQHF.

This clonotype came up a few times. The chain employs TRBV27 and TRBJ1-1, with D unresolved. CDR3 length: 16 amino acids. Germline CDR1 and CDR2: MNHEY and SMNVEV (reference sequence). V lost 3 bases to trimming and J lost 1 base, with 15 bases between them. CDR3 sequence: CASSFSARTANTEAFF. The CDR3 DNA reads as TGTGCCAGCAGTTTCTCGGCCAGGACCGCGAACACTGAAGCTTTCTTT.

This sequence joins TRBV30 and TRBJ1-6; no reliable D call. Germline V gene sequence: CDR1 GTSNPN, CDR2 SVGIG (reference sequence). This CDR3 spans 13 amino acids. The germline V and J ends were trimmed by 1 base and 10 bases, with 11 bases remaining between them. The CDR3 loop is CAWSAQDHSPLHF. CDR3 DNA: TGTGCCTGGAGTGCCCAGGATCACTCACCCCTCCACTTT.

V and J are TRBV12-3 or TRBV12-4 and TRBJ2-7; TRBD2 matches 8 bases. V lost 8 bases, J lost 4 bases, and 16 bases stayed unmatched. This CDR3 has 16 residues. CDR3 sequence (DNA): TGTGCCAGCTCACCCCCGGGAGGGATCTTCGGGTACGAGCAGTACTTC. Translation: CASSPPGGIFGYEQYF.

This clonotype has a handful of counts. The gene calls are TRBV29-1 and TRBJ1-2, with 8 bases matching TRBD1. CDR1 is SQVTM and CDR2 is ANQGSEA in the germline V gene. This CDR3 has 12 amino acids. The J segment lost 7 bases and the V segment lost 6 bases, leaving 7 bases of the junction unmatched. DNA of the CDR3: TGCAGCGTCGGACAGGGCGTAGGTGGCTACACCTTC. Translated, it gives CSVGQGVGGYTF.